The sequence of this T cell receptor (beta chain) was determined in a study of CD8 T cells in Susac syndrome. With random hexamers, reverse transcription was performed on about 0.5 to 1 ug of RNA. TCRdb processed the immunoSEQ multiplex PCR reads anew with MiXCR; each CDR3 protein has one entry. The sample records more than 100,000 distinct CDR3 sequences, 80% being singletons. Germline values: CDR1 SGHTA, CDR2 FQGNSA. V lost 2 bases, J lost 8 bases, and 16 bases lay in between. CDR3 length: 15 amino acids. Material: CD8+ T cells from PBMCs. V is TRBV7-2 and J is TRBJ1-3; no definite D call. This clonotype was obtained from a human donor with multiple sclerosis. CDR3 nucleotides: TGTGCCAGCAGCTTATGGCAGGCTGAGGTAGACACCATATATTTT. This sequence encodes CASSLWQAEVDTIYF. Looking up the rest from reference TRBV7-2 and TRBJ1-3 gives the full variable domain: GAGVSQSPSNKVTEKGKDVELRCDPISGHTALYWYRQSLGQGLEFLIYFQGNSAPDKSGLPSDRFSAERTGGSVSTLTIQRTQQEDSAVYLCASSLWQAEVDTIYFGEGSWLTVV.